This record covers a single TCR beta chain. Its antigen is not identified. The V end lost 6 bases, the J end lost 6 bases, and 20 bases lay between the germline ends. This CDR3 is built from 15 residues. Germline V lookup: CDR1 MNHNS, CDR2 SASEGT. Primers used in a second PCR of about 6 to 11 cycles were a sample-barcoded 5' primer and a J-beta primer mix. Each cDNA molecule, via a template-switch adaptor with 12 random nucleotides, was tagged. TCRdb called the 5' RACE reads again in MiXCR, with one record for every CDR3 protein. Of fewer than 1.5 million distinct CDR3 sequences in the sample, roughly 45% are singletons; the top ten hold 7% to 9.5%. These data originate in a study of blood T cells in healthy people across ages. Broader study findings: Any changes in expanded clonotypes were possibly confounded, as donor CMV status remained unknown.

This sequence originates from a woman younger than 30 in good health. Source material: blood. The chain combines TRBV6-1 with TRBJ1-2, with a possible D match to TRBD1 (5 bases). The CDR3 DNA reads as TGTGCCAGCAGCGACGCCCCGGGAAGGGGACATGGCTACACCTTC. Translating gives CASSDAPGRGHGYTF.